This TCR beta chain is from a study of blood T cell repertoires in COVID-19. TCRdb's copy holds only in-frame clones and misses some; the assay was immunoSEQ multiplex PCR. The sample holds 250,000 to 350,000 clones; about four fifths are singletons and the top ten take roughly 1.1%. Comment on this clone: One junction end does not reproduce the germline sequence, and a read error may be involved.

This sequence originates from a woman aged 45-60 years with acute or convalescent COVID-19. The material sequenced was peripheral blood.

For the CDR3, the DNA is TGTGCCAGTACCCCGATACAGGGCAACCAGCCCCAGCATTTT. As protein: CASTPIQGNQPQHF. The genes are TRBV19 and TRBJ1-5; weak D call: TRBD1 (6 bases). The CDR3 sequence is 14 residues long. Germline V lookup: CDR1 LNHDA, CDR2 SQIVND (reference sequence).